This TCR beta chain was recovered during a study of response to subunit inactivated influenza vaccine. General study points: It was the authors' suggestion that each seasonal influenza vaccination recruits few new T cells.

Using its own MiXCR run on the RT-PCR reads, TCRdb lists one record per CDR3 protein. The data hold approximately 250,000 distinct CDR3 sequences, with 9% to 15% observed a single time. Trimming cost V 10 bases and J 6 bases, with 15 bases left between them. The V gene's germline CDR1 is MDHEN and CDR2 SYDVKM. This CDR3 is 13 amino acids long. Of note for this clonotype: The target antigen is unknown.

The input for sequencing was non-naive T cells sorted from PBMCs, taken roughly 15 days before vaccination. This clonotype was sampled from a middle-aged man who received an inactivated influenza vaccine. The chain combines TRBV28 with TRBJ2-2, with a possible D match to TRBD2 (6 bases). The CDR3 nucleotides are TGTGCCATCTCGCGGGAAAGGGCCGGGGAGCTGTTTTTT. It is translated as CAISRERAGELFF. The full variable domain, rest sourced from reference TRBV28 and TRBJ2-2, is DVKVTQSSRYLVKRTGEKVFLECVQDMDHENMFWYRQDPGLGLRLIYFSYDVKMKEKGDIPEGYSVSREKKERFSLILESASTNQTSMYLCAISRERAGELFFGEGSRLTVL.